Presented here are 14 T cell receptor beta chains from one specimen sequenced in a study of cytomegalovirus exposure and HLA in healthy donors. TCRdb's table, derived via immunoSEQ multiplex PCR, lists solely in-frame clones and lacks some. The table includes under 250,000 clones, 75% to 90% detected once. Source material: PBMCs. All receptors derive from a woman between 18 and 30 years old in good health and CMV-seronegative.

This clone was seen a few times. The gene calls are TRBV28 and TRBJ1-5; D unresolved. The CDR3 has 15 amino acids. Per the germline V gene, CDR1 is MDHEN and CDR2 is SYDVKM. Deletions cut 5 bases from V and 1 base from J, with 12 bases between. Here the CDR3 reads CASSPTTASNQPQHF. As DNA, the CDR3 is TGTGCCAGCAGTCCTACCACCGCCAGCAATCAGCCCCAGCATTTT.

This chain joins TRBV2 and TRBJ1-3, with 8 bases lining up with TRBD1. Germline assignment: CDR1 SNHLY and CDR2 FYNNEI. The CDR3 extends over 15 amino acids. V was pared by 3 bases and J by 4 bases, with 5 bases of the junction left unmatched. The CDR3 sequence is CASSDQGARGNTIYF. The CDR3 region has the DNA TGTGCCAGCAGTGATCAGGGGGCGAGGGGAAACACCATATATTTT.

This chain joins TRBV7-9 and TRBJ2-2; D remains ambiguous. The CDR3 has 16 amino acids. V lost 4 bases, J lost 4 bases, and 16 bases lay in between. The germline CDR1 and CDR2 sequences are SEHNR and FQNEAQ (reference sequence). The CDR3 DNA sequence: TGTGCCAGCAGCTCAGTAGCCACGACGGCCACCGGGGAGCTGTTTTTT. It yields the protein CASSSVATTATGELFF.

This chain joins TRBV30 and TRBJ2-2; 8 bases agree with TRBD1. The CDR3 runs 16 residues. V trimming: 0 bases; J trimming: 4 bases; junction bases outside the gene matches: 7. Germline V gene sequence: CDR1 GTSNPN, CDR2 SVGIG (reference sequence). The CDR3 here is CAWSVKQGAITGELFF. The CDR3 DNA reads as TGTGCCTGGAGTGTAAAGCAGGGGGCTATCACCGGGGAGCTGTTTTTT.

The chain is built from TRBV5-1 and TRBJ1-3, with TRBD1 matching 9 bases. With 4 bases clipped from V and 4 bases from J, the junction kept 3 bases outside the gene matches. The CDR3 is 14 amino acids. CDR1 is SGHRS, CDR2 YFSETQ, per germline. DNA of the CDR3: TGCGCCAGCAGCCGAGGACAGGGGGGAAACACCATATATTTT. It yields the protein CASSRGQGGNTIYF.

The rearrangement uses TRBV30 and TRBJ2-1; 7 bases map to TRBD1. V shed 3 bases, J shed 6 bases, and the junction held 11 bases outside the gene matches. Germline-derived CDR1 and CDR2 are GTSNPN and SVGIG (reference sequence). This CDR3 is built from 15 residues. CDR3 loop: CAWRSPGRGLNEQFF. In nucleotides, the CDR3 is TGTGCCTGGAGGTCTCCTGGAAGGGGGCTCAATGAGCAGTTCTTC.

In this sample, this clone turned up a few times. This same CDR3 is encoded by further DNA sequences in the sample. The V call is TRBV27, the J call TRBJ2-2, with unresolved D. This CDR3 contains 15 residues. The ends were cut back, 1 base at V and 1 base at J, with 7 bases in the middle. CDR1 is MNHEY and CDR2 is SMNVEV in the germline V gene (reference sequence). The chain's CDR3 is CASSLFLGNTGELFF. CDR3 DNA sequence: TGTGCCAGCAGTTTATTTCTGGGGAACACCGGGGAGCTGTTTTTT.

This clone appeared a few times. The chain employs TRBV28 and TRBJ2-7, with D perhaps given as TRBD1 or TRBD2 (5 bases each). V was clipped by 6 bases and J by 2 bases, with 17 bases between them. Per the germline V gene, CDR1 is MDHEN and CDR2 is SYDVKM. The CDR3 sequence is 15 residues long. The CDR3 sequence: CASSYLLTGPYEQYF. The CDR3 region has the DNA TGTGCCAGCAGCTACCTGCTCACGGGACCCTACGAGCAGTACTTC.

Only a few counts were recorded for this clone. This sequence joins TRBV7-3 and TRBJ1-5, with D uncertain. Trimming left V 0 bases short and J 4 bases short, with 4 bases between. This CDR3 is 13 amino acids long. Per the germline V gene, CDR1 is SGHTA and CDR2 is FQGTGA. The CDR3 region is CASSLTVNQPQHF. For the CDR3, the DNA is TGTGCCAGCAGCTTAACCGTAAATCAGCCCCAGCATTTT.

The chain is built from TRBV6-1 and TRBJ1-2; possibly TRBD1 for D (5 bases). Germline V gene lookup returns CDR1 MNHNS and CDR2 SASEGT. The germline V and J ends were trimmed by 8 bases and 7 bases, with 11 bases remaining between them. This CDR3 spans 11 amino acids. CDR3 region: CASLGGIGYTF. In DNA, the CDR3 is TGTGCCAGCCTTGGGGGGATTGGCTACACCTTC.

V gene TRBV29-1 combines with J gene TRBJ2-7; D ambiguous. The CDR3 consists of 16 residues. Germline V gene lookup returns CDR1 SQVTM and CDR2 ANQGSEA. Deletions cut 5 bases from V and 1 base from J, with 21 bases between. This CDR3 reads CSVLFRTHNISYEQYF. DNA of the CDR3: TGCAGCGTTCTTTTCAGGACCCATAATATATCCTACGAGCAGTACTTC.

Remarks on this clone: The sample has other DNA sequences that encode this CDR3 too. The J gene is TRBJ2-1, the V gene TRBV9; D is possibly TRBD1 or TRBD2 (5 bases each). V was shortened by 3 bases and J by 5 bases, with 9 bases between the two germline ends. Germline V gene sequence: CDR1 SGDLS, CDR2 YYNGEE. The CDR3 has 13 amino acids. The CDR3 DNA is TGTGCCAGCAGCGGGGGGTCTGACAATGAGCAGTTCTTC. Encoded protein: CASSGGSDNEQFF. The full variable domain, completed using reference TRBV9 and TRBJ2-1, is DSGVTQTPKHLITATGQRVTLRCSPRSGDLSVYWYQQSLDQGLQFLIQYYNGEERAKGNILERFSAQQFPDLHSELNLSSLELGDSALYFCASSGGSDNEQFFGPGTRLTVL.

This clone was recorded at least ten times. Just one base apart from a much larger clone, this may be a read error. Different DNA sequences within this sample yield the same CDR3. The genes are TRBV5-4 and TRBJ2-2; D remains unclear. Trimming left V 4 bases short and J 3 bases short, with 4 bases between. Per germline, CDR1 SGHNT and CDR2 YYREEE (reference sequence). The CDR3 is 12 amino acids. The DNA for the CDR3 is TGTGCCAGCAGCCCTGACACCGGGGAGCTGTTTTTT. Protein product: CASSPDTGELFF.

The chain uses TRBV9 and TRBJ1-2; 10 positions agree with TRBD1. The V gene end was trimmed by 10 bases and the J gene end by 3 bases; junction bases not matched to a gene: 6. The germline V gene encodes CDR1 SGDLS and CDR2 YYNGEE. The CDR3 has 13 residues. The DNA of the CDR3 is TGTGCCGCCAAGGACAGGGGGGACTATGGCTACACCTTC. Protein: CAAKDRGDYGYTF.